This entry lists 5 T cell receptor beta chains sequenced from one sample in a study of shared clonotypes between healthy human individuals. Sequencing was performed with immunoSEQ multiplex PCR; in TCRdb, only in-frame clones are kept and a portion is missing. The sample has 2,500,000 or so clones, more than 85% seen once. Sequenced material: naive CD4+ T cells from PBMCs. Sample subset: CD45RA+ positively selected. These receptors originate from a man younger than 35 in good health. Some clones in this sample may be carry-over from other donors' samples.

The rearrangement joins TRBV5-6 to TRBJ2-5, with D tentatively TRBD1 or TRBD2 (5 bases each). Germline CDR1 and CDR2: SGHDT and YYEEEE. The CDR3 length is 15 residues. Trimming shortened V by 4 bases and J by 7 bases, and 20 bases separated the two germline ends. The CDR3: CASSAGTARIGTQYF. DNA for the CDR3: TGTGCCAGCAGCGCAGGGACCGCCAGGATAGGGACCCAGTACTTC.

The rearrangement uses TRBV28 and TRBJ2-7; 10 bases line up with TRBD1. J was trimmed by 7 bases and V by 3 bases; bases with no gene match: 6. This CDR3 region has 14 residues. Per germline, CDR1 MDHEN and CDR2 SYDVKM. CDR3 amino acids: CASSLADRGGEQYF. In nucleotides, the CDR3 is TGTGCCAGCAGTTTGGCGGACAGGGGGGGTGAGCAGTACTTC.

CDR3 bases: TGTGCCAGCAGATCCCTTACCCCGGGACGAGACTATGGCTACACCTTC. Its translation: CASRSLTPGRDYGYTF. The chain carries TRBV5-6 and TRBJ1-2, with D tentatively TRBD1 (5 bases). The V gene's germline CDR1 is SGHDT and CDR2 YYEEEE. The CDR3 spans 16 residues. Trimming took 5 bases from V and 3 from J, leaving 20 bases between them.

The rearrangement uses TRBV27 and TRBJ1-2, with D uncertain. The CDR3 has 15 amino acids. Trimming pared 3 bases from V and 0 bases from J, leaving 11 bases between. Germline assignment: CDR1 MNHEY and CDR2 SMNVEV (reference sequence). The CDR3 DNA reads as TGTGCCAGCAGTTTCAACCCGGGAGCTAACTATGGCTACACCTTC. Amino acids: CASSFNPGANYGYTF.

CDR3 coding DNA: TGTGCCAGCAGCTCGGACAGGGGAGGTTTTCAGCCCCAGCATTTT. As protein: CASSSDRGGFQPQHF. The chain has TRBV7-2 and TRBJ1-5; the match to TRBD1 covers 9 bases. Germline V gene sequence: CDR1 SGHTA, CDR2 FQGNSA. CDR3 length: 15 amino acids. V lost 4 bases, J lost 6 bases, and 7 bases stayed unmatched.